One sample yielded the 24 T cell receptor beta chains listed below, sequenced in a study of OX40 agonist ivuxolimab in advanced cancers. TCRdb keeps only in-frame clones here, not all; method: immunoSEQ multiplex PCR. Of about 50,000 clones listed, 84% are singletons. The specimen was CD4+ or CD8+ T cells sorted from blood, collected in a trial of the OX40 agonist ivuxolimab. The receptors derive from an adult with an advanced solid tumor such as melanoma, head and neck, liver or kidney cancer.

V is TRBV6-5 and J is TRBJ1-2; unclear D gene. The germline V gene encodes CDR1 MNHEY and CDR2 SVGAGI. The CDR3 loop spans 12 amino acids. V lost 6 bases to trimming and J lost 4 bases, with 9 bases between them. CDR3 bases: TGTGCCAGCAGGTCCTACGGCTATGGCTACACCTTC. It codes for CASRSYGYGYTF.

This chain joins TRBV2 and TRBJ1-1, with no clear D. The germline gives CDR1 SNHLY, CDR2 FYNNEI. Trimming took 5 bases from V and 4 from J, leaving 17 bases between them. This CDR3 is built from 15 residues. Here the CDR3 DNA reads TGTGCCAGCAGTTTAGGCGATTTACCTGGCACTGAAGCTTTCTTT. Its translation: CASSLGDLPGTEAFF.

The V call is TRBV4-2, the J call TRBJ1-2; 7 nucleotides agree with TRBD1. CDR1 and CDR2 from the germline V gene are LGHNA and YNFKEQ. V lost 6 bases and J lost 3; bases outside the gene matches: 7. The CDR3 runs to 14 residues. In DNA, the CDR3 is TGTGCCAGCAGACGAGGGGGCCGCGACTATGGCTACACCTTC. Protein: CASRRGGRDYGYTF.

CDR3 in amino acids: CASSVDGTGDYGYTF. Written as DNA, the CDR3 is TGTGCCAGCAGCGTAGATGGGACAGGTGACTATGGCTACACCTTC. This chain uses TRBV9 with TRBJ1-2; TRBD1 agrees at 8 bases. Germline CDR1 reads SGDLS; CDR2 reads YYNGEE. CDR3 length: 15 amino acids. Trimming removed 0 bases from V and 3 bases from J; junction bases left unmatched: 4.

The chain carries TRBV18 and TRBJ2-2; maybe TRBD1 (5 bases). V was pared by 5 bases and J by 4 bases, with 14 bases between. The CDR3 contains 15 residues. From germline, CDR1 is KGHSH and CDR2 LQKENI. For the CDR3, the DNA is TGTGCCAGCTCAGTGTCCAAGGGGCGCACCGGGGAGCTGTTTTTT. Amino acid sequence: CASSVSKGRTGELFF.

The chain employs TRBV10-3 and TRBJ1-2; a possible D gene is TRBD1 (5 bases). CDR1 is ENHRY and CDR2 is SYGVKD in the germline V gene. The CDR3 contains 12 residues. V lost 7 bases to trimming and J lost 2 bases, with 8 bases between them. This CDR3 is CAITQGNYGYTF. Here the CDR3 DNA reads TGTGCCATCACCCAGGGAAACTATGGCTACACCTTC.

The CDR3 bases are TGTGCCAGTTGGGGACAGCTAGCCAAAAACATTCAGTACTTC. This translates into CASWGQLAKNIQYF. The chain combines TRBV6-1 with TRBJ2-4, with 7 bases lining up with TRBD1. The junction had 5 bases not matched to a gene; V was cut back by 9 bases and J by 0 bases. The CDR3 totals 14 residues. Germline CDR1 reads MNHNS; CDR2 reads SASEGT.

This clone was detected a few times. The V gene is TRBV11-2, the J gene TRBJ2-1; 7 bases map to TRBD2. CDR3 size: 15 residues. Germline trimming cut 3 bases from V and 7 bases from J; bases unmatched to any gene: 9. Per germline, CDR1 SGHAT and CDR2 FQNNGV. The CDR3 loop is CASSFGIAGENEQFF. CDR3 DNA: TGTGCCAGCAGCTTCGGGATCGCGGGGGAGAATGAGCAGTTCTTC.

The rearrangement joins TRBV2 to TRBJ1-5; D unclear. The CDR3 is made up of 14 amino acids. The germline V gene encodes CDR1 SNHLY and CDR2 FYNNEI. Trimming removed 4 bases at V and 6 bases at J, with 13 bases between. The CDR3 DNA is TGTGCCAGCAGTGGGAGCATATCTGGTCAGCCCCAGCATTTT. This translates into CASSGSISGQPQHF.

This clone was counted between two and nine times. The chain is built from TRBV5-1 and TRBJ2-3, with 9 positions matching TRBD2. CDR1 SGHRS and CDR2 YFSETQ come from the germline V gene. The V and J ends lost 0 bases and 6 bases, in that order; junction bases with no gene match: 8. The length of the CDR3 is 16 residues. The CDR3 DNA sequence: TGCGCCAGCAGCTTGGGCCTAGCGGGGTGGTCGGATACGCAGTATTTT. Protein sequence: CASSLGLAGWSDTQYF.

The V and J genes are TRBV27 and TRBJ2-7; D perhaps matches TRBD1 (6 bases). This CDR3 is 13 amino acids long. Between the trimmed V and J ends, which lost 5 bases and 3 bases, there was a span of 11 bases. Germline V gene data show CDR1 as MNHEY and CDR2 as SMNVEV (reference sequence). The CDR3 loop is CASSKARGYEQYF. The CDR3 DNA reads as TGTGCCAGCAGTAAAGCCAGGGGCTACGAGCAGTACTTC.

The gene calls are TRBV5-4 and TRBJ2-1; 8 nucleotides agree with TRBD2. This CDR3 is built from 13 residues. Germline V gene data show CDR1 as SGHNT and CDR2 as YYREEE (reference sequence). With V trimmed by 2 bases and J by 10 bases, 5 bases remained unmatched. Written as DNA, the CDR3 is TGTGCCAGCAGCTTCTACAGCGGGGGCGAGCAGTTCTTC. It encodes CASSFYSGGEQFF.

The CDR3 region is CASGLVPETQYF. In DNA form, the CDR3 reads TGTGCTAGTGGTTTGGTACCAGAGACCCAGTACTTC. This chain links TRBV12-5 with TRBJ2-5; D ambiguous. V lost 0 bases and J lost 4, with 3 bases in between. Germline values: CDR1 LGHNT, CDR2 FRNRAP. The CDR3 sequence is 12 residues long.

The CDR3, as DNA: TGCGCCAGCAGCCAAGGGGCAGGGGGCCACGAGCAGTACTTC. As protein: CASSQGAGGHEQYF. The V gene is TRBV5-1, the J gene TRBJ2-7; 8 bases are a match to TRBD1. With V trimmed by 4 bases and J by 5 bases, 8 bases remained unmatched. The CDR3 contains 14 residues. Germline V gene sequence: CDR1 SGHRS, CDR2 YFSETQ.

The V call is TRBV11-3, the J call TRBJ2-1; D is unclear. Germline lookup yields CDR1 SGHNT and CDR2 YENEEA. The CDR3 extends over 14 amino acids. V was trimmed by 0 bases and J by 3 bases, leaving 6 bases between them. CDR3 nucleotide sequence: TGTGCCAGCAGCTTAGAGGCCCTCTACAATGAGCAGTTCTTC. Protein product: CASSLEALYNEQFF. Based on the CDR3 plus reference TRBV11-3 and TRBJ2-1, the full variable domain is EAGVVQSPRYKIIEKKQPVAFWCNPISGHNTLYWYLQNLGQGPELLIRYENEEAVDDSQLPKDRFSAERLKGVDSTLKIQPAELGDSAVYLCASSLEALYNEQFFGPGTRLTVL.

V gene TRBV6-1 combines with J gene TRBJ2-7; TRBD1 or TRBD2 may be the D gene (7 bases each). The CDR3 has 14 residues. V lost 6 bases to trimming and J lost 3 bases, with 15 bases between them. CDR1 MNHNS and CDR2 SASEGT come from the germline V gene. The CDR3 DNA reads as TGTGCCAGCAGCCTCAGGGGGGGCAACTACGAGCAGTACTTC. This gives the protein CASSLRGGNYEQYF.

The genes are TRBV19 and TRBJ1-6; D unclear. The CDR3 has 15 amino acids. Germline loops: CDR1 LNHDA, CDR2 SQIVND (reference sequence). V was cut by 3 bases and J by 4 bases, with 10 bases left in between. CDR3 coding DNA: TGTGCCAGTAGTATTTCCGCAACTTATAATTCACCCCTCCACTTT. Its translation is CASSISATYNSPLHF.

The chain has TRBV7-2 and TRBJ2-3, with D hard to call. The CDR3 covers 14 residues. From germline, CDR1 is SGHTA and CDR2 FQGNSA. Trimming cost V 5 bases and J 0 bases, with 9 bases left between them. Here the CDR3 reads CASSPSRSTDTQYF. In DNA form, the CDR3 reads TGTGCCAGCAGCCCTAGTCGAAGCACAGATACGCAGTATTTT.

This clone was found once. The chain couples TRBV5-8 to TRBJ2-1; D call uncertain. V was cut by 0 bases and J by 6 bases, with 7 bases left in between. CDR3 length equals 13 residues. Germline loops: CDR1 SGHTS, CDR2 YDEGEE. CDR3 bases: TGTGCCAGCAGCTTGGGTACCTTCAATGAGCAGTTCTTC. This sequence encodes CASSLGTFNEQFF.

The chain joins TRBV2 to TRBJ1-2, with TRBD1 identical over 10 bases. The V gene's germline CDR1 is SNHLY and CDR2 FYNNEI. The V and J ends lost 7 bases and 4 bases, in that order; junction bases with no gene match: 6. CDR3 length: 14 residues. The CDR3 nucleotides read TGTGCCAGCAAACCGGACAGGGGGGTCTATGGCTACACCTTC. It codes for CASKPDRGVYGYTF.

The chain recombines TRBV7-9 with TRBJ2-7; 8 bases align to TRBD1. This CDR3 contains 15 residues. Germline loops: CDR1 SEHNR, CDR2 FQNEAQ (reference sequence). After removal of 4 bases from V and 3 bases from J, the junction contained 8 bases not matched to a gene. For the CDR3, the DNA is TGTGCCAGCAGCTCCAGGGGGCCTAATCACTACGAGCAGTACTTC. Residues: CASSSRGPNHYEQYF. The full variable domain, rest sourced from reference TRBV7-9 and TRBJ2-7, is DTGVSQNPRHKITKRGQNVTFRCDPISEHNRLYWYRQTLGQGPEFLTYFQNEAQLEKSRLLSDRFSAERPKGSFSTLEIQRTEQGDSAMYLCASSSRGPNHYEQYFGPGTRLTVT.

The chain employs TRBV5-4 and TRBJ2-2, with 7 bases identical to TRBD1. Germline-derived CDR1 and CDR2 are SGHNT and YYREEE (reference sequence). This CDR3 has 15 amino acids. The J segment lost 8 bases and the V segment lost 1 base, leaving 8 bases of the junction unmatched. The CDR3 DNA is TGTGCCAGCAGCTTGCGGGACAGTCCCCCGGGGGAGCTGTTTTTT. Encoded protein: CASSLRDSPPGELFF.

The J gene is TRBJ1-5, the V gene TRBV7-9; the D is unclear. V shed 4 bases and J shed 6 bases, with 7 bases lying between them. This CDR3 has 12 amino acids. Germline CDR1 reads SEHNR; CDR2 reads FQNEAQ (reference sequence). For the CDR3, the DNA is TGTGCCAGCAGCTCCGGAGGTCAGCCCCAGCATTTT. Its translation is CASSSGGQPQHF.

V gene TRBV19 combines with J gene TRBJ2-5, with a weak D call TRBD1 (6 bases). CDR3 length: 14 residues. V dropped 6 bases and J dropped 0 bases, with 11 bases sitting between them. CDR1 is LNHDA and CDR2 is SQIVND in the germline V gene (reference sequence). The CDR3: CASSHRDNQETQYF. The CDR3 bases are TGTGCCAGTAGCCACCGGGACAACCAAGAGACCCAGTACTTC.